The clone carrying this TCR beta chain was detected many times. Its cognate antigen is unknown. Full-length variable regions came from constant-region reverse primers plus semi-nested Nested Universal Primer A PCR. TCRdb used MiXCR to reprocess the 5' RACE reads, holding one entry per CDR3 protein. The sample lists roughly 42,000 distinct CDR3 sequences; roughly 21% were seen once. CDR3 length: 15 amino acids. The V gene's germline CDR1 is MNHEY and CDR2 SMNVEV (reference sequence). J gave up 5 bases and V 6 bases, and 8 bases lay outside the gene matches. Study-level findings and limits: Tumor memory CD4+ T cell TCR gene usage clustered with blood and lymph node memory CD4+ cells and lymph node naive CD4+ cells. The larger-cohort validation was restricted to a single TCR beta V-J rearrangement rather than whole repertoires. Tumor-infiltrating Treg TCR alpha and beta sequences overlapped most with tumor naive CD4+ T cells, then blood naive.

Tregs were sorted as CD4+CD25+CD127-/low cells. The J gene is TRBJ2-5, the V gene TRBV27, with TRBD2 matching 11 bases. The receptor comes from a female donor with breast cancer. The sample was Tregs sorted from blood. DNA for the CDR3: TGTGCCAGCAGCCTCCTAACTAGCGGGAGTGAGACCCAGTACTTC. Its translation: CASSLLTSGSETQYF.